These 11 T cell receptor beta chains were sequenced from one sample in a study of cytomegalovirus exposure and HLA in healthy donors. The study ran its PCR with 60 Vbeta and 13 Jbeta primers. Profiling relied on immunoSEQ multiplex PCR, and the TCRdb table lists in-frame clones only, not all of them. The data hold 100,000 to 150,000 clones, with more than 65% observed a single time. Sample: PBMCs. The receptor source for this set is a man younger than 30 in good health and CMV-seropositive.

The chain carries TRBV5-1 and TRBJ2-5, with D possibly TRBD1 on 5 matching bases. CDR1 is SGHRS, CDR2 YFSETQ, per germline. The V end was cut by 0 bases, the J end by 2 bases, with 14 bases between. The CDR3 covers 16 residues. The CDR3 loop reads CASSLGLQVGQETQYF. Here the CDR3 DNA reads TGCGCCAGCAGCTTGGGTCTACAGGTGGGACAAGAGACCCAGTACTTC.

This chain links TRBV7-9 with TRBJ2-2; D is unresolved. Trimming removed 0 bases from V and 2 bases from J, with 13 bases in between. Germline loops: CDR1 SEHNR, CDR2 FQNEAQ (reference sequence). This CDR3 is built from 17 residues. This CDR3 reads CASSLASAGRNTGELFF. Here the CDR3 DNA reads TGTGCCAGCAGCTTAGCTTCAGCAGGAAGAAACACCGGGGAGCTGTTTTTT.

The V gene is TRBV7-2, the J gene TRBJ2-2; 7 positions match TRBD1. The length of the CDR3 is 14 residues. In germline, CDR1 is SGHTA, CDR2 FQGNSA. V gave up 5 bases and J gave up 6 bases; unmatched junction bases: 6. This CDR3 reads CASSPNRGSGELFF. CDR3 in DNA: TGTGCCAGCAGCCCTAACAGGGGCTCCGGGGAGCTGTTTTTT.

This sequence joins TRBV30 and TRBJ1-4; the match to TRBD1 covers 11 bases. The CDR3 has 16 residues. The trim removed 1 base at V and 7 bases at J, leaving 8 bases unmatched. Germline lookup yields CDR1 GTSNPN and CDR2 SVGIG (reference sequence). The CDR3 DNA reads TGTGCCTGGAGTGCCGGGACAGGGGGTTTAGGTGAAAAACTGTTTTTT. It encodes CAWSAGTGGLGEKLFF.

The rearrangement joins TRBV5-6 to TRBJ1-2, with D tentatively TRBD1 (5 bases). V lost 2 bases and J lost 4, with 15 bases in between. This CDR3 region has 15 residues. Looked up from germline, CDR1 is SGHDT and CDR2 is YYEEEE. The CDR3 here is CASSLRRGLFYGYTF. The CDR3 region has the DNA TGTGCCAGCAGCTTACGTAGGGGCTTATTCTATGGCTACACCTTC.

The V and J genes are TRBV9 and TRBJ2-2, with a tentative D call TRBD2 (6 bases). Germline assignment: CDR1 SGDLS and CDR2 YYNGEE. V dropped 0 bases and J dropped 5 bases, with 11 bases sitting between them. The CDR3 consists of 15 residues. The CDR3 region has the DNA TGTGCCAGCAGCGTAGGGGGAGGCGATACCGGGGAGCTGTTTTTT. Its translation: CASSVGGGDTGELFF.

V and J are TRBV7-9 and TRBJ2-1, with a possible D match to TRBD1 (6 bases). The V gene lost 5 bases and the J gene lost 1 base, with 21 bases spanning the gap. Germline V lookup: CDR1 SEHNR, CDR2 FQNEAQ (reference sequence). The CDR3 is 18 amino acids. CDR3 coding DNA: TGTGCCAGCAGCATTATAACAGGGTCAGGGGTTTCCTACAATGAGCAGTTCTTC. Translated, it gives CASSIITGSGVSYNEQFF.

The V gene is TRBV11-2, the J gene TRBJ1-2; D is unclear. The CDR3 covers 15 residues. V was shortened by 0 bases and J by 6 bases, with 14 bases between the two germline ends. Germline values: CDR1 SGHAT, CDR2 FQNNGV. The CDR3 loop is CASSLDSRQYHGYTF. CDR3 DNA: TGTGCCAGCAGCTTAGATTCTAGGCAGTACCATGGCTACACCTTC.

V usage is TRBV27 and J usage is TRBJ2-5; D gene unclear. Trimming cost V 1 base and J 5 bases, with 8 bases left between them. The germline V gene has CDR1 MNHEY and CDR2 SMNVEV (reference sequence). This CDR3 is 13 amino acids long. CDR3: CASSLFGSETQYF. Here the CDR3 DNA reads TGTGCCAGCAGTTTATTCGGTAGCGAGACCCAGTACTTC.

The chain combines TRBV6-1 with TRBJ1-1, with 7 bases identical to TRBD1. Germline CDR1 is MNHNS and CDR2 is SASEGT. The CDR3 has 14 residues. V shed 4 bases, J shed 7 bases, and the junction held 9 bases outside the gene matches. The CDR3 loop is CASSASGTEGEAFF. In DNA form, the CDR3 reads TGTGCCAGCAGTGCTTCCGGGACAGAGGGTGAAGCTTTCTTT.

The chain links TRBV2 to TRBJ2-7; D call uncertain. Trimming shortened V by 3 bases and J by 2 bases, and 8 bases separated the two germline ends. Germline assignment: CDR1 SNHLY and CDR2 FYNNEI. This CDR3 comprises 13 residues. The CDR3 loop reads CASSDPQTYEQYF. Here the CDR3 DNA reads TGTGCCAGCAGTGATCCACAAACCTACGAGCAGTACTTC.